Following are 13 T cell receptor beta chains from one sample sequenced in a study of identical twins. TCRdb called the 5' RACE reads again in MiXCR, with one record for every CDR3 protein. The sample lists 300,000 to 400,000 distinct CDR3 sequences; around an eighth were seen once. This sample was also put to use in a study of yellow fever vaccine responses in identical twins.

The sequenced material came from CD8+ T cells sorted from blood. All receptors come from a young woman in good health.

This clonotype was observed a handful of times. The chain carries TRBV5-1 and TRBJ2-3; possibly TRBD2 for D (5 bases). Trimming removed 3 bases from V and 6 bases from J, with 23 bases in between. The V gene's germline CDR1 is SGHRS and CDR2 YFSETQ. The CDR3 has 17 amino acids. The CDR3 loop is CASSYPPRAGKEDTQYF. CDR3 in DNA: TGCGCCAGCAGCTACCCCCCGCGGGCAGGAAAGGAGGATACGCAGTATTTT.

This clonotype showed up just once. V usage is TRBV21-1 and J usage is TRBJ2-7; TRBD1, the D gene given by the table, was not confirmed from the DNA. TRBV21-1 is an annotated pseudogene. The CDR3 totals 18 residues. The CDR3 coding sequence is TGTGCCAGCAGCCCAAAGGATCGTGGGACATCCGGCTCCTACGAGCAGTACGTC. Translation: CASSPKDRGTSGSYEQYV.

The chain has TRBV28 and TRBJ1-1, with 10 nucleotides matching TRBD1. Per germline, CDR1 MDHEN and CDR2 SYDVKM. The length of the CDR3 is 19 residues. V gave up 3 bases and J gave up 1 base; unmatched junction bases: 14. This CDR3 reads CASSLTGGRGEPGNTEAFF. The CDR3 region has the DNA TGTGCCAGCAGTTTGACAGGGGGCAGAGGAGAGCCCGGGAACACTGAAGCTTTCTTT.

The chain has TRBV2 and TRBJ2-7, with unresolved D. The length of the CDR3 is 11 residues. Trimming removed 3 bases at V and 5 bases at J, with 5 bases between. Germline assignment: CDR1 SNHLY and CDR2 FYNNEI. CDR3 DNA sequence: TGTGCCAGCAGTGATTCCCACGAGCAGTACTTC. It yields the protein CASSDSHEQYF.

The chain links TRBV20-1 to TRBJ2-5; TRBD2 agrees at 14 bases. V gave up 1 base and J gave up 2 bases; unmatched junction bases: 6. The CDR3 is 17 residues long. Germline V gene lookup returns CDR1 DFQATT and CDR2 SNEGSKA (reference sequence). CDR3 region: CSARARRLAGGQETQYF. The CDR3 region has the DNA TGCAGTGCTAGAGCCCGAAGACTAGCGGGGGGGCAAGAGACCCAGTACTTC.

This clonotype was seen a few times. V and J are TRBV13 and TRBJ1-2, with 9 positions matching TRBD1. Germline V CDR1 and CDR2: PRHDT, FYEKMQ (reference sequence). The J segment lost 5 bases and the V segment lost 4 bases, leaving 5 bases of the junction unmatched. This CDR3 is 14 amino acids long. CDR3 bases: TGTGCCAGCAGCTCCGGGACAGGGCTTTATGGCTACACCTTC. Residues: CASSSGTGLYGYTF.

This clonotype was observed a handful of times. The gene calls are TRBV6-1 and TRBJ2-2; 10 positions match TRBD1. The CDR3 is made up of 13 amino acids. V trimming: 6 bases; J trimming: 6 bases; junction bases outside the gene matches: 1. The germline gives CDR1 MNHNS, CDR2 SASEGT. In DNA, the CDR3 is TGTGCCAGCAGGACAGGGGGCCCCGGGGAGCTGTTTTTT. Its translation is CASRTGGPGELFF.

Written as DNA, the CDR3 is TGTGCCACCAGTGACCCGACAGAGGAGACCCAGTACTTC. Its translation is CATSDPTEETQYF. The rearrangement uses TRBV24-1 and TRBJ2-5; D perhaps matches TRBD1 (5 bases). CDR1 and CDR2 from the germline V gene are KGHDR and SFDVKD. V dropped 4 bases and J dropped 5 bases, with 10 bases sitting between them. This CDR3 region has 13 residues.

This clonotype was detected a few times. CDR3 nucleotides: TGCGCCAGCAGCCAACGGGAGGGTATCACAGATACGCAGTATTTT. It encodes CASSQREGITDTQYF. The chain is built from TRBV4-1 and TRBJ2-3; the match to TRBD2 covers 8 bases. J gave up 2 bases and V 2 bases, and 3 bases lay outside the gene matches. The CDR3 totals 15 residues. The germline V gene has CDR1 MGHRA and CDR2 YSYEKL.

The DNA of the CDR3 is TGTGCCAACCGAACAGGGACCTATGGCTACACCTTC. Translated, it gives CANRTGTYGYTF. J is TRBJ1-2 and V is TRBV21-1; the table calls TRBD1, which could not be checked here. TRBV21-1 is deemed a pseudogene. The CDR3 contains 12 residues.

The V call is TRBV7-8, the J call TRBJ2-5, with D perhaps TRBD1 (7 bases). Trimming removed 1 base at V and 2 bases at J, with 11 bases between. This CDR3 is 15 amino acids long. Germline values: CDR1 SGHVS, CDR2 FQNEAQ. CDR3 nucleotides: TGTGCCAGCAGCTTAGGCGCGGGACAGCAAGAGACCCAGTACTTC. Amino acids: CASSLGAGQQETQYF.

This clonotype has more than one count but fewer than ten. V and J are TRBV10-3 and TRBJ2-5, with D maybe TRBD2 (5 bases). The ends were cut back, 3 bases at V and 5 bases at J, with 19 bases in the middle. The CDR3 consists of 16 residues. Germline-derived CDR1 and CDR2 are ENHRY and SYGVKD. The CDR3 DNA reads TGTGCCATCAGTGAATTTGAGTGGGAGAGGGTTGAGACCCAGTACTTC. Amino acids: CAISEFEWERVETQYF.

This clonotype was picked up one time. V gene TRBV6-1 combines with J gene TRBJ2-5; 9 bases line up with TRBD2. This CDR3 has 15 amino acids. Germline assignment: CDR1 MNHNS and CDR2 SASEGT. Trimming at V came to 5 bases and at J to 1 base, leaving 5 bases not matched to a gene. DNA of the CDR3: TGTGCCAGCAGTAGACTAGCGGAGCCCCAAGAGACCCAGTACTTC. Translation gives CASSRLAEPQETQYF.